The 32 T cell receptor beta chains in this list originate from one sample, sequenced in a study of identical twins. TCRdb reprocessed the 5' RACE reads with MiXCR, giving one entry per CDR3 protein. The sample holds about 500,000 distinct CDR3 sequences, roughly an eighth seen once. In addition, the sample was reused for a study of yellow fever vaccine responses in identical twins.

Input material: CD4+ T cells sorted from blood. These TCRs come from a woman under 30 in good health.

This chain connects TRBV20-1 to TRBJ2-2, with D unclear. The V gene's germline CDR1 is DFQATT and CDR2 SNEGSKA (reference sequence). The CDR3 is 12 residues long. Deletions cut 2 bases from V and 9 bases from J, with 10 bases between. CDR3 DNA sequence: TGCAGTGCTAGACCCGTGGAGCGGGAGCTGTTTTTT. As protein: CSARPVERELFF.

This clonotype was found many times. The rearrangement links TRBV11-2 to TRBJ2-5; 9 bases line up with TRBD1. V shed 5 bases and J 3 bases; nucleotides not matched to a gene: 1. The germline gives CDR1 SGHAT, CDR2 FQNNGV. The CDR3 is 13 amino acids. The CDR3 DNA reads TGTGCCAGCAGCCGGGACAGGGAAGAGACCCAGTACTTC. It yields the protein CASSRDREETQYF.

The chain links TRBV18 to TRBJ2-5, with 9 bases lining up with TRBD2. CDR3 length equals 15 residues. The junction had 8 bases not matched to a gene; V was cut back by 3 bases and J by 6 bases. Germline CDR1 and CDR2: KGHSH and LQKENI. CDR3: CASSPAIAGAQTQYF. CDR3 DNA: TGTGCCAGCTCACCCGCGATAGCGGGAGCGCAGACCCAGTACTTC.

The sample holds a few counts of this clonotype. A junction end diverges from the germline sequence, so it may reflect a read error. The chain combines TRBV5-5 with TRBJ2-3; D uncertain. There are 13 residues in the CDR3. Germline-derived CDR1 and CDR2 are SGHKS and YYEKEE (reference sequence). The CDR3 DNA reads as TGTGCAAGCAGGCACAGACTCACAGATACGCAGTATTTT. It codes for CASRHRLTDTQYF.

This chain uses TRBV10-3 with TRBJ2-6; 9 bases align to TRBD1. Germline trimming cut 11 bases from V and 3 bases from J; bases unmatched to any gene: 14. The germline V gene encodes CDR1 ENHRY and CDR2 SYGVKD. There are 17 residues in the CDR3. This chain's CDR3 is CAPPSNRGPFGANVLTF. The CDR3 DNA sequence: TGTGCCCCACCTTCCAACAGGGGGCCTTTTGGGGCCAACGTCCTGACTTTC.

This clonotype was counted at least ten times. Germline is not matched at one junction end, which may reflect a read error. The DNA for the CDR3 is TGTACAACGGTACAGGGGGCGGGCGAGACCCAGTACTTC. It encodes CTTVQGAGETQYF. The gene calls are TRBV29-1 and TRBJ2-5; 9 bases line up with TRBD1. This CDR3 region has 13 residues. Per germline, CDR1 SQVTM and CDR2 ANQGSEA.

This clonotype was recorded many times. The gene calls are TRBV4-1 and TRBJ2-1, with TRBD1 matching 7 bases. Germline assignment: CDR1 MGHRA and CDR2 YSYEKL. The CDR3 length is 15 residues. Trimming removed 4 bases from V and 6 bases from J; junction bases left unmatched: 9. The CDR3 protein is CASSLGAGGSNEQFF. The CDR3 bases are TGCGCCAGCAGCCTTGGGGCAGGGGGATCCAATGAGCAGTTCTTC.

This clonotype has just a few counts. The gene calls are TRBV18 and TRBJ2-7; 13 nucleotides match TRBD2. Trimming cost V 6 bases and J 1 base; bases outside gene matches: 6. The CDR3 consists of 16 residues. Germline V gene lookup returns CDR1 KGHSH and CDR2 LQKENI. The CDR3, as DNA: TGTGCCAGCTCGCGTCCGGGACTAGCGGGGTCCTACGAGCAGTACTTC. Amino acid sequence: CASSRPGLAGSYEQYF.

V usage is TRBV4-1 and J usage is TRBJ2-4; the D is unclear. Trimming stripped 1 base from V and 7 bases from J, with 20 bases between. Germline loops: CDR1 MGHRA, CDR2 YSYEKL. CDR3 length: 17 residues. CDR3 coding DNA: TGCGCCAGCAGCCAAGCACTTAGTCTCGGCGATTGGAACATTCAGTACTTC. It is translated as CASSQALSLGDWNIQYF.

Only a few counts were recorded for this clonotype. The gene calls are TRBV7-8 and TRBJ1-2; 8 nucleotides match TRBD1. The V gene end was trimmed by 5 bases and the J gene end by 3 bases; junction bases not matched to a gene: 14. Per germline, CDR1 SGHVS and CDR2 FQNEAQ. CDR3 size: 17 residues. The CDR3 here is CASSPRGRGRQDYGYTF. Written as DNA, the CDR3 is TGTGCCAGCAGCCCCCGGGGCAGGGGGCGGCAGGACTATGGCTACACCTTC. Drawing the rest from reference TRBV7-8 and TRBJ1-2, the complete variable domain is GAGVSQSPRYKVAKRGQDVALRCDPISGHVSLFWYQQALGQGPEFLTYFQNEAQLDKSGLPSDRFFAERPEGSVSTLKIQRTQQEDSAVYLCASSPRGRGRQDYGYTFGSGTRLTVV.

The chain has TRBV12-3 or TRBV12-4 and TRBJ1-3, with unresolved D. V lost 0 bases to trimming and J lost 0 bases, with 6 bases between them. The CDR3 sequence is 15 residues long. The CDR3 sequence is CASSLAAISGNTIYF. The CDR3 DNA reads as TGTGCCAGCAGTTTAGCGGCAATCTCTGGAAACACCATATATTTT.

This clonotype was detected only a few times. V gene TRBV5-1 combines with J gene TRBJ2-2; 12 positions match TRBD2. In germline, CDR1 is SGHRS, CDR2 YFSETQ. CDR3 length: 16 amino acids. J was trimmed by 4 bases and V by 4 bases; bases with no gene match: 5. Here the CDR3 reads CASSGGLAGPTGELFF. The CDR3 bases are TGCGCCAGCAGCGGTGGACTAGCGGGACCCACCGGGGAGCTGTTTTTT.

The chain employs TRBV6-1 and TRBJ2-7; no firm D call. V was clipped by 0 bases and J by 6 bases, with 18 bases between them. The CDR3 spans 16 residues. CDR1 and CDR2 (germline): MNHNS, SASEGT. Here the CDR3 reads CASSEASPRVAGEQYF. CDR3 bases: TGTGCCAGCAGTGAAGCGTCTCCCCGGGTCGCAGGCGAGCAGTACTTC.

The sample holds a few counts of this clonotype. This chain joins TRBV5-1 and TRBJ1-1; 10 bases are shared with TRBD1. The V and J ends lost 5 bases and 7 bases, in that order; junction bases with no gene match: 11. The germline V gene encodes CDR1 SGHRS and CDR2 YFSETQ. CDR3 size: 15 residues. CDR3 DNA sequence: TGCGCCAGCAGATACCCGACAGGGGGCATAATTGAAGCTTTCTTT. Amino acids: CASRYPTGGIIEAFF.

This chain connects TRBV20-1 to TRBJ2-3; possibly TRBD1 for D (5 bases). The CDR3 covers 14 residues. The V and J ends lost 0 bases and 2 bases respectively, with 9 bases between them. Germline V gives CDR1 DFQATT, CDR2 SNEGSKA (reference sequence). CDR3 protein: CSARDLQDTDTQYF. CDR3 coding DNA: TGCAGTGCTAGAGATTTACAGGACACAGATACGCAGTATTTT.

The V call is TRBV10-2, the J call TRBJ2-2; 10 nucleotides align to TRBD2. Germline V gives CDR1 WSHSY, CDR2 SAAADI. The CDR3 covers 16 residues. V gave up 6 bases and J gave up 1 base; unmatched junction bases: 5. CDR3: CASRETSGWNTGELFF. The CDR3 DNA reads TGCGCCAGCAGGGAGACTAGCGGGTGGAACACCGGGGAGCTGTTTTTT.

This chain uses TRBV18 with TRBJ2-7; D possibly matches TRBD1 or TRBD2 (5 bases each). CDR1 and CDR2 from the germline V gene are KGHSH and LQKENI. Trimming took off 5 bases at V and 3 bases at J, with 14 bases between the two ends. This CDR3 has 14 residues. Written as DNA, the CDR3 is TGTGCCAGCTCAAACGGGGCCAAGTTCTACGAGCAGTACTTC. The encoded protein is CASSNGAKFYEQYF.

The chain couples TRBV28 to TRBJ2-1; no clear D gene. From germline, CDR1 is MDHEN and CDR2 SYDVKM. V shed 2 bases and J shed 0 bases, with 8 bases lying between them. The CDR3 is made up of 15 amino acids. CDR3 in amino acids: CASSLAQVSYNEQFF. The CDR3 DNA reads as TGTGCCAGCAGTTTAGCTCAGGTCTCCTACAATGAGCAGTTCTTC.

The chain has TRBV20-1 and TRBJ2-5, with 10 bases aligning to TRBD2. Germline V CDR1 and CDR2: DFQATT, SNEGSKA (reference sequence). Losses at the gene ends were 6 bases for V and 1 base for J; bases not matched to a gene: 5. The CDR3 is 14 amino acids. This chain's CDR3 is CSAPGLAFQETQYF. In DNA, the CDR3 is TGCAGTGCCCCGGGACTAGCGTTCCAAGAGACCCAGTACTTC.

The table lists this clonotype with many counts. The CDR3, as DNA: TGTGCCAGCAACCTGGAGATCAATGAGCAGTTCTTC. This translates into CASNLEINEQFF. This chain uses TRBV12-3 or TRBV12-4 with TRBJ2-1; D gene ambiguous. The CDR3 spans 12 residues. V lost 7 bases and J 6 bases, leaving 10 bases between the germline ends.

In this sample, this clonotype turned up once. The V and J genes are TRBV4-2 and TRBJ2-1, with TRBD1 as a possible D gene (6 bases). V was trimmed by 2 bases and J by 6 bases, leaving 14 bases between them. This CDR3 has 15 amino acids. Per germline, CDR1 LGHNA and CDR2 YNFKEQ. The CDR3 region has the DNA TGTGCCAGCAGCCAAATACAGGGTAACGCCAATGAGCAGTTCTTC. It encodes CASSQIQGNANEQFF.

This clonotype was seen more than once but under ten times. The CDR3, as DNA: TGTGCCAGCAGCTTAGATGGAGACTACAATGAGCAGTTCTTC. It encodes CASSLDGDYNEQFF. The chain is built from TRBV11-3 and TRBJ2-1, with D unresolved. The V gene lost 0 bases and the J gene lost 3 bases, with 6 bases spanning the gap. In germline, CDR1 is SGHNT, CDR2 YENEEA. The CDR3 totals 14 residues.

The chain combines TRBV12-3 or TRBV12-4 with TRBJ2-1; 10 bases agree with TRBD2. V gave up 6 bases and J gave up 4 bases; unmatched junction bases: 15. The CDR3 has 18 amino acids. CDR3 sequence reads: CASSRGGKSGGGYNEQFF. DNA for the CDR3: TGTGCCAGCAGCCGCGGTGGAAAGAGCGGGGGGGGTTACAATGAGCAGTTCTTC.

As concerns this clonotype: The junction departs from the called germline gene at one end, perhaps through a read error. J is TRBJ2-7 and V is TRBV7-7, with 13 nucleotides matching TRBD2. The CDR3 has 15 residues. Germline assignment: CDR1 SSHAT and CDR2 FNYEAQ (reference sequence). Here the CDR3 DNA reads TGTGCTAGCAGCTTGGGGCCGGGACTAGCGGGAGAGCAGTACTTC. It encodes CASSLGPGLAGEQYF.

This rearrangement joins TRBV7-3 to TRBJ2-1, with 8 bases fitting TRBD2. Looked up from germline, CDR1 is SGHTA and CDR2 is FQGTGA. The CDR3 is made up of 14 amino acids. V was clipped by 0 bases and J by 10 bases; unmatched bases: 5. CDR3 coding DNA: TGTGCCAGCAGCTTAACGGGACTAGTGAGGGAGCAGTTCTTC. Amino acids: CASSLTGLVREQFF.

This clonotype was seen ten or more times. This chain connects TRBV13 to TRBJ2-3, with 8 bases matching TRBD1. Trimming removed 4 bases from V and 3 bases from J; junction bases left unmatched: 9. CDR3 length: 16 residues. Per the germline V gene, CDR1 is PRHDT and CDR2 is FYEKMQ (reference sequence). CDR3 coding DNA: TGTGCCAGCAGCTCCCTCCGGGACAGGAGGACAGATACGCAGTATTTT. Encoded protein: CASSSLRDRRTDTQYF.

V gene TRBV9 combines with J gene TRBJ2-3; TRBD2 is a possible D gene (6 bases). V lost 4 bases and J lost 2, with 17 bases in between. The CDR3 consists of 16 residues. Germline V gene lookup returns CDR1 SGDLS and CDR2 YYNGEE. The CDR3 region is CASSPLQGLLTDTQYF. The CDR3 DNA reads TGTGCCAGCAGCCCCCTCCAGGGACTTCTCACAGATACGCAGTATTTT.

Comments on this clonotype: Sequence at one end of the junction differs from germline and may be a read error. The rearrangement joins TRBV28 to TRBJ2-2, with 7 nucleotides matching TRBD1. The CDR3 consists of 12 residues. CDR1 is MDHEN, CDR2 SYDVKM, per germline. The CDR3, as DNA: TGTGCCAGCAGTTTAATTAAATCGGGACAGACTTTT. As protein: CASSLIKSGQTF.

This clonotype was counted a few times. The chain is built from TRBV14 and TRBJ2-7; possibly TRBD2 for D (5 bases). Trimming removed 6 bases at V and 0 bases at J, with 12 bases between. Germline V gene data show CDR1 as SGHDN and CDR2 as FVKESK. The CDR3 contains 14 residues. CDR3 sequence reads: CASSNPGNSYEQYF. The CDR3 bases are TGTGCCAGCAGTAATCCCGGGAACTCCTACGAGCAGTACTTC.

The chain links TRBV5-5 to TRBJ1-1; D is ambiguous. This CDR3 is 14 amino acids long. The ends were cut back, 2 bases at V and 0 bases at J, with 8 bases in the middle. Looked up from germline, CDR1 is SGHKS and CDR2 is YYEKEE (reference sequence). The CDR3: CASSFTAMNTEAFF. CDR3 nucleotides: TGTGCCAGCAGCTTTACAGCCATGAACACTGAAGCTTTCTTT.

This clonotype was counted ten times or more. The rearrangement uses TRBV29-1 and TRBJ1-4; possible D gene TRBD1, 6 bases. Germline V gives CDR1 SQVTM, CDR2 ANQGSEA. V lost 6 bases, J lost 7 bases, and 15 bases lay in between. The CDR3 sequence is 13 residues long. As DNA, the CDR3 is TGCAGCGTCGCACAGGGAACCGGTGAAAAACTGTTTTTT. This encodes CSVAQGTGEKLFF.

The V gene is TRBV5-1, the J gene TRBJ2-2, with a tentative D call TRBD1 (6 bases). Germline V gene data show CDR1 as SGHRS and CDR2 as YFSETQ. The CDR3 covers 14 residues. Trimming cost V 5 bases and J 3 bases, with 11 bases left between them. The DNA of the CDR3 is TGCGCCAGCAGTCAAAGGACAGACACCGGGGAGCTGTTTTTT. It translates to CASSQRTDTGELFF.